This T cell receptor (beta chain) was found in a study of blood T cell repertoires in COVID-19. Data came from immunoSEQ multiplex PCR; TCRdb stores just in-frame clones and leaves some out. The sample holds approximately 230,000 clones, 87% seen once. The CDR3 runs to 16 residues. V was clipped by 5 bases and J by 6 bases; unmatched bases: 10. The germline V gene has CDR1 LNHDA and CDR2 SQIVND (reference sequence). This clonotype was sampled from a young man with active or convalescent COVID-19. Sequencing was carried out using peripheral blood. This chain joins TRBV19 and TRBJ1-6; 7 nucleotides agree with TRBD1. CDR3 sequence (DNA): TGTGCCAGTAGTTCCCTTAGAGGGGGCGGTAATTCACCCCTCCACTTT. Translated, it gives CASSSLRGGGNSPLHF. The full variable domain, completed using reference TRBV19 and TRBJ1-6, is DGGITQSPKYLFRKEGQNVTLSCEQNLNHDAMYWYRQDPGQGLRLIYYSQIVNDFQKGDIAEGYSVSREKKESFPLTVTSAQKNPTAFYLCASSSLRGGGNSPLHFGNGTRLTVT.